Described below is a single T cell receptor (beta chain) sequence and its context. Per germline, CDR1 SEHNR and CDR2 FQNEAQ (reference sequence). Trimming stripped 3 bases from V and 2 bases from J, with 13 bases between. The CDR3 is 15 amino acids. The sample is drawn from a study of shared clonotypes between healthy human individuals. Donors were healthy HIV-negative adults without recently reported acute infections or vaccinations. A split of CD4+ cells into CD45RA+ naive and CD45RA-negative memory subsets was performed. As handled by the study authors: From ImmunoSEQ came sequences covering only the junction and carrying no quality scores, so filtering differed. The protocol was immunoSEQ multiplex PCR, while the TCRdb copy is restricted to in-frame clones and leaves out a portion. That table gives V, J and clone size, and the DNA gave D and trimming. The sample holds roughly 170,000 clones, 66% seen once.

This chain uses TRBV7-9 with TRBJ2-5; no clear D. The clonotype was recovered from a man aged 30-40 years in good health. Sequenced: memory CD4+ T cells sorted from blood. As to subset: CD45RA-negative fraction. The DNA for the CDR3 is TGTGCCAGCAGCTTCGGATCAGGCCTTCAAGAGACCCAGTACTTC. This translates into CASSFGSGLQETQYF. Combining the CDR3 with reference TRBV7-9 and TRBJ2-5 gives the whole variable domain DTGVSQNPRHKITKRGQNVTFRCDPISEHNRLYWYRQTLGQGPEFLTYFQNEAQLEKSRLLSDRFSAERPKGSFSTLEIQRTEQGDSAMYLCASSFGSGLQETQYFGPGTRLLVL.